This record covers a single T cell receptor (beta chain). The target antigen is unknown. This CDR3 spans 13 amino acids. Trimming left V 0 bases short and J 6 bases short, with 9 bases between. Germline V gene data show CDR1 as DFQATT and CDR2 as SNEGSKA (reference sequence). This record belongs to a study of CD8 T cells in ankylosing spondylitis. Study results and limitations: One TCR beta motif, made up of about 8 highly homologous variants, appeared characteristic of ankylosing spondylitis blood.

TCRdb reanalysed the 5' RACE reads using MiXCR and keeps one entry per CDR3 protein. The data show more than 250,000 distinct CDR3 sequences, 8% seen once. The gene calls are TRBV20-1 and TRBJ1-5, with unresolved D. The source of this sequence is a male donor with ankylosing spondylitis. The sequencing input was blood, either unsorted or a sorted T cell fraction (not recorded which). The DNA of the CDR3 is TGCAGTGCTAGAGACCCGGGAGTTCAGCCCCAGCATTTT. Translation: CSARDPGVQPQHF.